This section outlines one T cell receptor (beta chain) sequence together with its context. Its cognate antigen is unknown. Libraries were prepared by immunoSEQ multiplex PCR; TCRdb keeps only in-frame clonotypes and omits some of them. Among about 42,000 clones listed, around 91% were seen once. V gave up 1 base and J gave up 0 bases, with 19 bases separating them. Germline V gene lookup returns CDR1 SGHVS and CDR2 FQNEAQ. The CDR3 has 18 amino acids. This specimen comes from a study of T cells after posttransplantation cyclophosphamide. A marrow graft followed busulfan-fludarabine conditioning, with cyclophosphamide on days +3 and +4. Notes on the study in general: Recipient CMV seropositivity and CMV reactivation strongly tracked TRB clonality. Later post-transplant blood repertoires were often dominated by donor CD8+ memory clones. Skin or GI-infiltrating T cells shared few TRB sequences with blood.

The rearrangement links TRBV7-8 to TRBJ2-7; TRBD2 is a possible D gene (5 bases). The sequence came from a male patient over 55 who received an allogeneic stem cell transplant from a related donor and was CMV-positive. Some T cells may possibly be graft donor cells. Specimen: PBMCs, collected around 67 days after allogeneic stem cell transplant with posttransplant cyclophosphamide. CDR3 loop: CASSLGVGSRGVSYEQYF. DNA of the CDR3: TGTGCCAGCAGCTTAGGGGTAGGGTCCCGGGGTGTCTCCTACGAGCAGTACTTC.